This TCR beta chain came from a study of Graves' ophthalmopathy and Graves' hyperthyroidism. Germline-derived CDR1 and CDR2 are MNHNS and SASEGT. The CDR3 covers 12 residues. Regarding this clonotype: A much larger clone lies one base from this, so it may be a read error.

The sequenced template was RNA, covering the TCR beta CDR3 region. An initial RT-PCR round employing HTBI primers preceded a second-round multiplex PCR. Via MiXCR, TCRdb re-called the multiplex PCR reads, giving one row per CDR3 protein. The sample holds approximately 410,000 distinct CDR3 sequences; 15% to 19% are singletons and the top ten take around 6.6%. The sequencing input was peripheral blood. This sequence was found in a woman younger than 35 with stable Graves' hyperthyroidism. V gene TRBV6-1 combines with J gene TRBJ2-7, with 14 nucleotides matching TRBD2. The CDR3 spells CASVGLAGEQDF. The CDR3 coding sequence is TGTGCCAGCGTGGGACTAGCGGGGGAGCAGGACTTC.